Described below is a single T cell receptor beta chain sequence and its context. This CDR3 comprises 15 residues. V lost 2 bases to trimming and J lost 4 bases; unmatched junction nucleotides: 2. CDR1 and CDR2 (germline): WSHSY, SAAADI. This entry comes from a study of PD-L1 blockade in urothelial cancer. Assay used: immunoSEQ multiplex PCR; TCRdb lists only in-frame clones, some missing. The table records under 35,000 clones, nearly 90% of them present only once. Specified time point: peripheral blood 6 weeks after treatment start. The receptor comes from a man aged 80 or over with urothelial cancer. Source: PBMCs, taken around atezolizumab (anti-PD-L1) treatment. The J gene is TRBJ1-1, the V gene TRBV10-2; 12 nucleotides match TRBD1. CDR3 sequence: CASSERGQGATEAFF. The DNA for the CDR3 is TGCGCCAGCAGTGAGCGGGGACAGGGGGCCACTGAAGCTTTCTTT.